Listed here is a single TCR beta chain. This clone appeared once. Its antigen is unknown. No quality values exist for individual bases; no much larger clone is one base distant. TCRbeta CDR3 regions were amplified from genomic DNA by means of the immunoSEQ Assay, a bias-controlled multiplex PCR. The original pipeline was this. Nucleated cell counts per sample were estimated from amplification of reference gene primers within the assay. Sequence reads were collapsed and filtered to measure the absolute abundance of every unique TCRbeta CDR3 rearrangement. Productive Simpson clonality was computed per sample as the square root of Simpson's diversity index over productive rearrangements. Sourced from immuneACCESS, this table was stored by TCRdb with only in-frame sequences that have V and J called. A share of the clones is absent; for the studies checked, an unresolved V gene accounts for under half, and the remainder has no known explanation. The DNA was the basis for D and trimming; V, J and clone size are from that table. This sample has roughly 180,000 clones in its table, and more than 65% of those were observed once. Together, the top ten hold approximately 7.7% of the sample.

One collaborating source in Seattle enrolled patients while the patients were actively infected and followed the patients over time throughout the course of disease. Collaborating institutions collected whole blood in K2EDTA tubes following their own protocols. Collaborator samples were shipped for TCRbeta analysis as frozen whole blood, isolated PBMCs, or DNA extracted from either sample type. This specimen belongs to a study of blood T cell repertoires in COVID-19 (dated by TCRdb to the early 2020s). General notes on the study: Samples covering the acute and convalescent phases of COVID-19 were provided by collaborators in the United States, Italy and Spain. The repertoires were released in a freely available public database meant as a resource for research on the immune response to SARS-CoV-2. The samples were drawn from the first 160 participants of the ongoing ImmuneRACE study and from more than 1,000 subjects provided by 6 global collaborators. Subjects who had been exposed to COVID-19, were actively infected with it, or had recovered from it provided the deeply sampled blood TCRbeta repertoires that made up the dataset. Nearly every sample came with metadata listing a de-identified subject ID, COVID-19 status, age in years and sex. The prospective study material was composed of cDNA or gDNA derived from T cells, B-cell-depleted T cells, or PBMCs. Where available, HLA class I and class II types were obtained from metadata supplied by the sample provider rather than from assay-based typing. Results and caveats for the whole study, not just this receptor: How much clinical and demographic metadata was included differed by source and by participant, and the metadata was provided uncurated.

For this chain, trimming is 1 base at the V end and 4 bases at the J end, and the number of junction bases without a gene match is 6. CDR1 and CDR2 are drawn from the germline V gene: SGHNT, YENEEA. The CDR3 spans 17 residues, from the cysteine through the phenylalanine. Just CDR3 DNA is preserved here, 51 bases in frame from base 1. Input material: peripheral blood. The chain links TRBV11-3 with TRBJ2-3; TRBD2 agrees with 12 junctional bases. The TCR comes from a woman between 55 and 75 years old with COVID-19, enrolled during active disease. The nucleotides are TGTGCCAGCAGCTTAGGCCCCCGACTAGCGGGAGCAGATACGCAGTATTTT. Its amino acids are CASSLGPRLAGADTQYF.